The clone carrying this T cell receptor (beta chain) was counted a few times. Clones were read by immunoSEQ multiplex PCR, and TCRdb kept only the in-frame ones, dropping some. This sample carries 150,000 or so clones, 85% of them seen once, and the ten largest clones take 3% to 4%. The data belong to a study of blood T cell repertoires in COVID-19. For the study at large: PBMCs, B-cell-depleted T cells, or T cells provided the cDNA or gDNA that made up the material.

This CDR3 has 15 residues. The V gene's germline CDR1 is MDHEN and CDR2 SYDVKM. J lost 7 bases, V lost 6 bases, and 10 bases had no gene match. V gene TRBV28 combines with J gene TRBJ2-2; 8 nucleotides match TRBD2. The TCR originated in a human donor with acute or convalescent COVID-19. The donor label of this sample is uncertain. Sample: peripheral blood. The CDR3 loop reads CASSPPRGAGGELFF. CDR3 nucleotide sequence: TGTGCCAGCAGCCCTCCGCGGGGGGCGGGCGGGGAGCTGTTTTTT.